The subject of this entry is one T cell receptor beta chain. What it recognizes is unknown. This specimen comes from a study of graft-versus-host responses after intestinal transplantation. Study as a whole: Each transplant was multivisceral, liver-intestinal, or isolated intestinal. Study-level results: Graft-donor T cell macrochimerism in patients accompanied high graft-versus-host to host-versus-graft clonal ratios in allografts.

This CDR3 region has 15 residues. CDR1 is MGHRA, CDR2 YSYEKL, per germline. The trim removed 0 bases at V and 3 bases at J, leaving 3 bases unmatched. Profiled with immunoSEQ multiplex PCR; TCRdb holds only in-frame clones, not every one. The table has some 100,000 clones, roughly 90% seen once. The gene calls are TRBV4-1 and TRBJ2-7; TRBD1 matches 9 bases. Specimen: unstimulated CD8+ T cells sorted from spleen or lymph node cells, collected before transplant. This receptor was identified in a human donor who was the organ donor for an intestinal transplant. In nucleotides, the CDR3 is TGCGCCAGCAGCCAAGAGGACAGGGGAATCTACGAGCAGTACTTC. This gives the protein CASSQEDRGIYEQYF.